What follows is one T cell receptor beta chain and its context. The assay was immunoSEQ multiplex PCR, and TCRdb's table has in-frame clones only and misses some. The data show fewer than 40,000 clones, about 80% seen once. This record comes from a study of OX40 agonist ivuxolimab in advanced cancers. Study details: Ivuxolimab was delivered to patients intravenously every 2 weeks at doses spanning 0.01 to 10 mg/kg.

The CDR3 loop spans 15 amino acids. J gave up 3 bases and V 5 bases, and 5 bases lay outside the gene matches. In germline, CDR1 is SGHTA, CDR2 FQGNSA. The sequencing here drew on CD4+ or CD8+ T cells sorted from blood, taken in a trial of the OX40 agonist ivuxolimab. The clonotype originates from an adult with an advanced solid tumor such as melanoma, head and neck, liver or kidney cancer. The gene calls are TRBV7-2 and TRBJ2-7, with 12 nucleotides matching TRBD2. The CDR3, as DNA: TGTGCCAGCAGCCGGACTAGCGGGACTTTCTACGAGCAGTACTTC. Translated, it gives CASSRTSGTFYEQYF.